This TCR beta chain is from a study of identical twins. TCRdb re-derived calls from the 5' RACE reads in MiXCR, one entry per CDR3 protein. The sample has about 520,000 distinct CDR3 sequences; around 20% are singletons. The V gene end was trimmed by 0 bases and the J gene end by 7 bases; junction bases not matched to a gene: 5. This CDR3 has 16 residues. The germline CDR1 and CDR2 sequences are MNHEY and SVGAGI. There are a few counts of this clonotype. Its antigen is as yet unknown. Study-wide results and limits: In beta out-of-frame sequences, the excess sharing between twins was weaker.

These data were also filed under a second study, of T cells expressing NK-cell markers. That investigation notes: Sorting in several experiments was restricted by an anti-gamma-delta TCR antibody to alpha-beta TCR T cells. The study found dominant NKG2C+ clonotypes at roughly 1.0-7.5% of CD8+ T cells in roughly six donors.

The sample comprised CD4+ T cells sorted from blood. The chain carries TRBV6-5 and TRBJ2-4; 11 bases map to TRBD2. The sequence came from a woman between 18 and 29 years old in good health. The CDR3 is CASSYSLAGAGNIQYF. CDR3 coding DNA: TGTGCCAGCAGTTACTCACTAGCGGGGGCGGGGAACATTCAGTACTTC.